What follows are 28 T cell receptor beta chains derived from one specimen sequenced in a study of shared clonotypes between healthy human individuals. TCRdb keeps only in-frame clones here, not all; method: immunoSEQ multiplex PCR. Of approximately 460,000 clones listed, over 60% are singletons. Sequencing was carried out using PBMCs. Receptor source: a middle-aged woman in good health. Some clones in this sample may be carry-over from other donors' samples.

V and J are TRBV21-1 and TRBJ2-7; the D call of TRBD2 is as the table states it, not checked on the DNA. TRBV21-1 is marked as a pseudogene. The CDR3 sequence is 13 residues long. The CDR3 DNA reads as TGTGCCAGCAGTGAAAGCGGGATTGGCGAGCAGTACTTC. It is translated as CASSESGIGEQYF.

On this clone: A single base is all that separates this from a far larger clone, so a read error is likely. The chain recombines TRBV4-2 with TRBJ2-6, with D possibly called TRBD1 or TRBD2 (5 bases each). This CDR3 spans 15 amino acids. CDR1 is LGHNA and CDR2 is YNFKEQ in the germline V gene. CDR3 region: CASGQEGSGANVLTF. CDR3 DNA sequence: TGTGCCAGCGGCCAAGAGGGGTCTGGGGCCAACGTCCTGACTTTC.

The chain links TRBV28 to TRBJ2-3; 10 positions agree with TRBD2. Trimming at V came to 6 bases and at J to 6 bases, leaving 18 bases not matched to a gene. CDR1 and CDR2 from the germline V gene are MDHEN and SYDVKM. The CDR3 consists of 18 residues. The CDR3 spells CASSSVGLAGENGDTQYF. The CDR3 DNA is TGTGCCAGCAGCTCGGTCGGGCTAGCGGGAGAAAATGGGGATACGCAGTATTTT.

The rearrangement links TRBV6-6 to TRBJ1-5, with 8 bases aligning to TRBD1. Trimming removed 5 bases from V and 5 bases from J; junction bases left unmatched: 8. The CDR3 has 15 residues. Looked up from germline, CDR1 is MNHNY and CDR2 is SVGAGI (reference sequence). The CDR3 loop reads CASSHLTGEDQPQHF. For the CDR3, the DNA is TGTGCCAGCAGTCACCTGACAGGGGAGGATCAGCCCCAGCATTTT.

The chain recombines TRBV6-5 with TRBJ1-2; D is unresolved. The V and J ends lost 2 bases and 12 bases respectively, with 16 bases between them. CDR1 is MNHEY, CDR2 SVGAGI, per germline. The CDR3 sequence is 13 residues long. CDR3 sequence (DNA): TGTGCCAGCAGTTACCTCCCGGCCGGCTCGGACACCTTC. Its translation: CASSYLPAGSDTF.

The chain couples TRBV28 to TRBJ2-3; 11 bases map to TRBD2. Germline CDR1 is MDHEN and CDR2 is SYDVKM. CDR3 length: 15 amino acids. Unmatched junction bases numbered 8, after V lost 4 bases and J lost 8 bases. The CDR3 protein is CASSSGTSGTGTQYF. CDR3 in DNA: TGTGCCAGCAGTTCCGGGACTAGCGGCACGGGTACGCAGTATTTT.

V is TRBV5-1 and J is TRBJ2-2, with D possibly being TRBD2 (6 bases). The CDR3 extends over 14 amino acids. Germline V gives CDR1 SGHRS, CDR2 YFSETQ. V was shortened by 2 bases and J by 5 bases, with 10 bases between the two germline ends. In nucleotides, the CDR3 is TGCGCCAGCAGCTTCCAGGGAGGAACCGGGGAGCTGTTTTTT. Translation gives CASSFQGGTGELFF.

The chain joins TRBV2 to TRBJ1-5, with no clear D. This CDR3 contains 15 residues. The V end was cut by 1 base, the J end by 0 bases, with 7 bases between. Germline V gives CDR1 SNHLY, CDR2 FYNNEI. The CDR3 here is CASSEVHYSNQPQHF. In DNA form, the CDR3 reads TGTGCCAGCAGTGAAGTACATTATAGCAATCAGCCCCAGCATTTT.

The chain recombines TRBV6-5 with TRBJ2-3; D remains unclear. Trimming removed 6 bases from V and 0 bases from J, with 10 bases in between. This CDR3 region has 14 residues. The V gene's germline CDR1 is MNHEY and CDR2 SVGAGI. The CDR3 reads CASRRSGSTDTQYF. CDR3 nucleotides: TGTGCCAGCAGACGGTCCGGTAGCACAGATACGCAGTATTTT.

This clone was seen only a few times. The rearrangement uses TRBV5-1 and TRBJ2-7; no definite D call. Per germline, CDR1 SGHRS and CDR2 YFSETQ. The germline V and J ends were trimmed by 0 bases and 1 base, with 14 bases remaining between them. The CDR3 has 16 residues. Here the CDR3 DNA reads TGCGCCAGCAGCTTGGGAGAAAGGGCCTGGTCCTACGAGCAGTACTTC. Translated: CASSLGERAWSYEQYF.

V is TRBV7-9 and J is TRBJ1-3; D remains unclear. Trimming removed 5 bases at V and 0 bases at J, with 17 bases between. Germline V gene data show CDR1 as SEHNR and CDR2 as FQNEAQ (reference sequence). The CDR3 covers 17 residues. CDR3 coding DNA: TGTGCCAGCAGCGCTCAAGGACCAGTAAGCTCTGGAAACACCATATATTTT. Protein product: CASSAQGPVSSGNTIYF.

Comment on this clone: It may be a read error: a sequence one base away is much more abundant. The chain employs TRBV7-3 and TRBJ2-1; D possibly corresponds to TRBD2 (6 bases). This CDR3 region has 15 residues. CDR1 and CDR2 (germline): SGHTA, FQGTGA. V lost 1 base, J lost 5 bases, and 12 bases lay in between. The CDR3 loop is CASSLNAGSHNEQFF. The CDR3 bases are TGTGCCAGCAGCTTAAATGCGGGGTCCCACAATGAGCAGTTCTTC.

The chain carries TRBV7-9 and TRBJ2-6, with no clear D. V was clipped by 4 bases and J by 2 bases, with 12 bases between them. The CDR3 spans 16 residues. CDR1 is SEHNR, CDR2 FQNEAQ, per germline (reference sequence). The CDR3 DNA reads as TGTGCCAGCAGCTCCACCGGTGGGACTGGGGCCAACGTCCTGACTTTC. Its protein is CASSSTGGTGANVLTF. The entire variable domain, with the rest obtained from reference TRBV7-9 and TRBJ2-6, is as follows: DTGVSQNPRHKITKRGQNVTFRCDPISEHNRLYWYRQTLGQGPEFLTYFQNEAQLEKSRLLSDRFSAERPKGSFSTLEIQRTEQGDSAMYLCASSSTGGTGANVLTFGAGSRLTVL.

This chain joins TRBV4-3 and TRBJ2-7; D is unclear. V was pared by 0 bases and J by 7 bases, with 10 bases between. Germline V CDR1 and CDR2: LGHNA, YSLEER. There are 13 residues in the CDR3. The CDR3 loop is CASSQDTGWEQYF. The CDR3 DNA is TGCGCCAGCAGCCAAGATACGGGTTGGGAGCAGTACTTC.

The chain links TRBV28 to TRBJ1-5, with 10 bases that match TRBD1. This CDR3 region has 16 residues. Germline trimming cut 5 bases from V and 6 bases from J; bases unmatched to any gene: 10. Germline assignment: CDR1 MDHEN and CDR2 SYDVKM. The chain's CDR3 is CASSPPGTGVFQPQHF. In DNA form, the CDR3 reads TGTGCCAGCAGTCCCCCCGGGACAGGGGTTTTTCAGCCCCAGCATTTT.

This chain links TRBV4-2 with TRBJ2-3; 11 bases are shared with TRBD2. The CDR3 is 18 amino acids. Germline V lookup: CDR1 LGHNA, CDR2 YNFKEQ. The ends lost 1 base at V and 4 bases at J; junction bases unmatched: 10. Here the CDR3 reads CASSQGSIAGGVADTQYF. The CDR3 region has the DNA TGTGCCAGCAGCCAAGGCTCGATAGCGGGAGGGGTAGCAGATACGCAGTATTTT.

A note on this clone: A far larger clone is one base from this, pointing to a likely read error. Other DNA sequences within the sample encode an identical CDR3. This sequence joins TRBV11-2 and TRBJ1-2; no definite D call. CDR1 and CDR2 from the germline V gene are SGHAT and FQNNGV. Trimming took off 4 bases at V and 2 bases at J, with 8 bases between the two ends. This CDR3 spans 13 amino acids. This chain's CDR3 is CASSSAVNYGYTF. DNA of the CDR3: TGTGCCAGCAGCTCAGCCGTAAACTATGGCTACACCTTC.

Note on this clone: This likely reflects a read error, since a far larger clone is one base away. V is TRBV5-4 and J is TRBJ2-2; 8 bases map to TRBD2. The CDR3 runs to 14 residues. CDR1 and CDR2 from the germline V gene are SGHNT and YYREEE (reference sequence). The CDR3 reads CASSSPGGSGEPFF. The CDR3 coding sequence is TGTGCCAGCAGCTCGCCGGGGGGGTCCGGGGAGCCGTTTTTT.

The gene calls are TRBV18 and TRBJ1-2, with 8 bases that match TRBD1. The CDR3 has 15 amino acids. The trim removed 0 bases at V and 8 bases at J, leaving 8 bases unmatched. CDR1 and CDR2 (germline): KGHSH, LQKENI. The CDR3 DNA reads TGTGCCAGCTCACCACCTACAGGGGGTGGGTACGGCTACACCTTC. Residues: CASSPPTGGGYGYTF.

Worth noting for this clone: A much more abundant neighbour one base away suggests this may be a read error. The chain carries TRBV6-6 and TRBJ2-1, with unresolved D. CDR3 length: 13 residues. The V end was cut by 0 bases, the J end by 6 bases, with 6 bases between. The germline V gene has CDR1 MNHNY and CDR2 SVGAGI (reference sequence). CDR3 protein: CASSYSELNEQFF. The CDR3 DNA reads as TGTGCCAGCAGTTACTCGGAACTCAATGAGCAGTTCTTC.

The CDR3 region is CASSGGQFYGYTF. In nucleotides, the CDR3 is TGTGCCAGTAGTGGCGGCCAGTTCTATGGCTACACCTTC. The J gene is TRBJ1-2, the V gene TRBV19; D remains ambiguous. This CDR3 is 13 amino acids long. Germline V gene data show CDR1 as LNHDA and CDR2 as SQIVND (reference sequence). V gave up 5 bases and J gave up 4 bases, with 11 bases separating them.

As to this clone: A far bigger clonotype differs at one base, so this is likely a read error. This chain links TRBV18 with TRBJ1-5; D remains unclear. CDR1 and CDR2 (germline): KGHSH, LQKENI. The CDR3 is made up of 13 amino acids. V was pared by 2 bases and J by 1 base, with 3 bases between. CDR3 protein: CASSPASNQPQHF. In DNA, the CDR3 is TGTGCCAGCTCACCAGCGAGCAATCAGCCCCAGCATTTT.

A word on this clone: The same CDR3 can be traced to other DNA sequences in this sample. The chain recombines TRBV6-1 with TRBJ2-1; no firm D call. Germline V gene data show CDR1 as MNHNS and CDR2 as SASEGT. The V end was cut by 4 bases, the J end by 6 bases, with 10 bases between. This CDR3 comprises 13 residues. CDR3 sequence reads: CASSVSGLNEQFF. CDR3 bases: TGTGCCAGCAGTGTTTCAGGCCTCAATGAGCAGTTCTTC.

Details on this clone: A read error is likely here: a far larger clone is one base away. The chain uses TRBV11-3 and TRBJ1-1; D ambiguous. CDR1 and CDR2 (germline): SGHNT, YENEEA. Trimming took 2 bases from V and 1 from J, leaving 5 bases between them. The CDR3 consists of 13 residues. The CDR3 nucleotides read TGTGCCAGCAGCTTATTTGAGAACACTGAAGCTTTCTTT. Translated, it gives CASSLFENTEAFF.

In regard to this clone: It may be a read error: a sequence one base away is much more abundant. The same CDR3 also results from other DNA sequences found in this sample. CDR3 coding DNA: TGTGCCAGCAGCTTAACCTACGAGCAGTACTTC. Its translation is CASSLTYEQYF. The rearrangement joins TRBV11-2 to TRBJ2-7, with D hard to call. Germline CDR1 is SGHAT and CDR2 is FQNNGV. Trimming took off 2 bases at V and 2 bases at J, with 1 base between the two ends. The CDR3 is made up of 11 amino acids.

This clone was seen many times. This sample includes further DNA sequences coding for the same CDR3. The CDR3 nucleotides are TGTGCCAGCAGTTCCACAGGGGGCTCTCAGCCCCAGCATTTT. It is translated as CASSSTGGSQPQHF. The chain is built from TRBV6-6 and TRBJ1-5, with 9 bases fitting TRBD1. This CDR3 has 14 amino acids. V trimming: 4 bases; J trimming: 6 bases; junction bases outside the gene matches: 4. In germline, CDR1 is MNHNY, CDR2 SVGAGI (reference sequence).

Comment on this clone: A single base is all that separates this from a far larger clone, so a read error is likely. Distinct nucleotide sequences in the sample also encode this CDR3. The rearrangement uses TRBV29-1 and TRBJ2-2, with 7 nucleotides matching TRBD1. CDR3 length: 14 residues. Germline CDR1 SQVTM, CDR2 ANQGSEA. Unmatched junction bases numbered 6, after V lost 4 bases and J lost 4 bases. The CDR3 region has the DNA TGCAGCGTTGGAACAGGGGTGGCCACCGGGGAGCTGTTTTTT. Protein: CSVGTGVATGELFF.

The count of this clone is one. The CDR3 DNA reads as TGTGCCAGCAGTTTTGGGGCGGGTTTTATAGCTGAAGCTTTCTTT. Protein: CASSFGAGFIAEAFF. V gene TRBV28 combines with J gene TRBJ1-1, with D perhaps TRBD1 (5 bases). Germline lookup yields CDR1 MDHEN and CDR2 SYDVKM. Between the trimmed V and J ends, which lost 3 bases and 6 bases, there was a span of 17 bases. The CDR3 contains 15 residues.